This TCR beta chain was recorded in a study of monozygotic twins with inflammatory bowel disease (dated by TCRdb to the late 2010s). For the wider study: A total of some 30 monozygotic twin pairs were included in the full study, comprising nine German pairs (four IBD-concordant, five IBD-discordant) and 19 IBD-discordant Danish pairs. Within discordant pairs, disease-associated traits were sought mainly by comparing IBD patients with their genetically identical healthy co-twins. Each individual had, on average, about 151 000 unique TCRalpha sequences and 181 000 unique TCRbeta sequences available for analysis.

Here is what the overall study found, with its caveats: A decrease in TCRbeta repertoire diversity, as measured by inverse Simpson index, was observed in IBD patients compared with their healthy co-twins. Concordant and discordant twins showed no difference in repertoire similarity, possibly because of limited statistical power. Distinction between different T cell subtypes could not be achieved in the analysis. Compared with healthy twins, IBD patients shared fewer clonotypes with other individuals, and the difference was most pronounced in patients with signs of disease activity. Differing immunosuppressive treatments among patients may have added background noise and inter-individual variability to the repertoires. The results gave no support for a single strong signal or clonotype linked to IBD.

Library generation was performed with 5' RACE. The input for every TCR library was 3500 ng of total RNA. For each sample, cDNA synthesis was carried out in eight separate reactions using SMARTScribe reverse transcriptase. During cDNA synthesis, template switching introduced unique molecular identifiers that contained a 6-nucleotide sample barcode. TCRalpha and TCRbeta cDNA was amplified in two nested PCRs of about 17 and 10 cycles, and bead purification was carried out after each PCR. Before amplification, the cDNA was treated with uracil DNA-glycosylase and purified using the QIAquick PCR purification kit. In the second PCR, Illumina TruSeq-compatible adapters and sample-specific barcodes were added. Library quality and concentration were assessed using TapeStation and Qubit, and about 5 ng of each library was pooled. Sequencing of the pooled libraries was done on an Illumina HiSeq2500 single-index Rapid Run using custom sequencing primers and 2 x 100 bp reads. In the paper's pipeline: MiGEC version 1.2.6 was used for UMI-based consensus assembly, which corrected PCR and sequencing errors. MiXCR version 2.1.1 handled V(D)J alignment, clonotype assembly and CDR3 extraction. To normalise gene usage, clonotype sharing and MAIT/NKT TCR abundance, the top 1000, 10 000 and 20 000 clonotypes in each sample were analysed. Diversity was computed as the inverse Simpson index with the vegan R package after downsampling to 27 000 UMIs. Statistical testing used paired Mann-Whitney U tests on the discordant twin pairs and applied Benjamini-Hochberg correction for multiple testing. Through TCRdb reprocessing, the reads give one entry per CDR3 protein sequence; DNA is omitted. The V and J calls reflect TCRdb's pipeline rather than the authors' work. This sample's listing comprises over 130,000 distinct CDR3 sequences. 2% to 3% of the sample goes to the ten largest clones.

As for this clonotype: Its recognized antigen is unknown.

CDR1 DFQATT and CDR2 SNEGSKA are derived from the germline V gene (reference sequence). The CDR3 contains 15 residues, cysteine and phenylalanine counted. The DNA is not on file. From each donor, an approximately 2.3 ml peripheral blood sample was collected into PAXgene tubes and kept at -80 degrees C. Total RNA was isolated from whole blood with the PAXgene blood miRNA kit on an automated QIAcube, without T cell sorting. Peripheral blood from monozygotic twin pairs concordant or discordant for inflammatory bowel disease was subjected to deep TCRalpha and TCRbeta repertoire profiling with unique molecular barcoding. Smoking habits were recorded for all twin pairs, and each individual was classified as a current, former or never smoker.

The sample was blood. The chain employs TRBV20-1 and TRBJ2-2; there is no DNA to check the TCRdb D call of TRBD2. The TCR sequence derives from a human donor with ulcerative colitis or Crohn's disease, or a healthy co-twin of an affected twin (not recorded which). The CDR3: CSARGAGALTGELFF.